This T cell receptor beta chain originates from a study of memory CD4+ T cells and cytomegalovirus serostatus (dated by TCRdb to between 2018 and 2021). Looking at the study overall: The cohort comprised 33 healthy Belgian adults, 9 CMV seropositive and around 25 CMV seronegative. The study sequenced CD4+ memory TCRbeta repertoires of a Belgian cohort with known cytomegalovirus serostatus to replicate a published TCR-based CMV serostatus classifier. The paper as a whole reports these results and caveats: Among the 150 or so previously reported CMV-associated TCRbeta sequences, about 71 showed up in the CD4+ memory repertoires, with each one found in between one and five individuals. Unlike the original study, which covered naive and memory CD4+ and CD8+ populations, the Belgian study sequenced only CD4+CD45RO+ memory cells. The results were interpreted as suggesting that the CMV-associated TCR signature is mostly present in the CD4+ memory repertoire. For CMV serostatus prediction, a median bootstrapped AUC of about 0.95 was reached with the original framework, and a median bootstrapped AUC of roughly 0.89 was reached with a US-trained random forest. On the Belgian cohort, the classifier based on the original framework reached a median bootstrapped AUC of nearly 0.96, with a 95% CI of 0.76-1.00.

Single viable CD3+CD4+CD8-CD45RO+ cells were sorted as memory CD4+ T cells on a FACSAria II. CMV serostatus was assessed using a Roche Elecsys assay, by which serum IgG against CMV pp150, pp28, p38 and p52 was detected. After the samples were thawed, total CD4+ T cells were enriched through positive selection using CD4 magnetic microbeads. The samples came from a different study that was designed specifically to examine the CD4+ T cell memory repertoire. Peripheral blood mononuclear cells were isolated and cryopreserved according to standard operating procedures, and serum was kept at -80 degrees C. The staining relied on CD3-PerCP (BW264/56), CD4-APC (RPA-T4), CD45RO-PE (UCHT1) and CD8-Pacific Orange (3B5) antibodies, and Sytox blue was used to exclude non-viable cells. A few counts support this clone. Its recognized antigen is unknown. There are no base qualities to consult, and no much larger clone falls within one base.

Trimming leaves V shorter by 3 bases and J shorter by 0 bases, with the junction holding 1 base beyond the gene matches. The CDR3 holds 14 amino acids from the cysteine to the phenylalanine. Only CDR3 DNA remains: 42 bases, in frame from the first base. For CDR1 and CDR2, the germline V gene (reference sequence) lists SEHNR and FQNEAQ. The Quick-DNA Microprep Kit was used to extract genomic DNA from the sorted cells. Amplification of TCRbeta DNA was done with the immunoSEQ hsTCRbeta kit, following the protocol from the manufacturer. An Illumina MiSeq instrument was used to sequence the TCRbeta libraries. Concerning the study's data processing: Following removal of out-of-frame sequences, about 2,200,000 distinct TCRbeta sequences were retained, with an average of roughly 70,000 per individual. Each individual was scored by the count of over 150 previously reported CMV-associated TCRbeta sequences and the total productive distinct TCRbeta count. A beta-binomial model was reimplemented in Python, and scikit-learn random forests with default parameters were trained on data from the US cohort. Classifier performance on the Belgian cohort was reported as the median AUC with percentile confidence intervals calculated over 10,000 bootstrap iterations. The table was pulled from immuneACCESS by TCRdb, which kept in-frame rearrangements only. Such tables lose some clones; where checked, under half of the loss comes from unresolved V genes, and the rest has no known cause. V and J calls and clone size are those listed in that table; D and trimming were worked out from the DNA. For this sample the table gives just under 95,000 clones, of which about four fifths were detected only once. The ten top clones hold 3.5% to 4% of the sample.

The sequence was obtained from an adult in good health and CMV-seropositive. Sequenced input: memory CD4+ T cells from blood. This sequence uses TRBV7-9 and TRBJ2-7, and TRBD2 matches 8 of the central bases. The CDR3 region: CASSFSGSSYEQYF. The bases read TGTGCCAGCAGCTTCAGCGGGAGCTCCTACGAGCAGTACTTC.